The source of this T cell receptor beta chain is a study of shared clonotypes between healthy human individuals. The repertoire was sequenced with immunoSEQ multiplex PCR; TCRdb's copy has only in-frame clones and lacks some. This table holds approximately 440,000 clones, more than 70% found once. The TCR sequence derives from a woman aged 40 to 50 in good health. Some clones in this sample may be carry-over from other donors' samples. The sequenced sample was PBMCs.

CDR3 in DNA: TGTGCCAGCACCTGGACTAGATCCTACGAGCAGTACTTC. Encoded protein: CASTWTRSYEQYF. The V and J genes are TRBV28 and TRBJ2-7; 7 nucleotides agree with TRBD2. V shed 7 bases and J 1 base; nucleotides not matched to a gene: 4. This CDR3 spans 13 amino acids. In germline, CDR1 is MDHEN, CDR2 SYDVKM.